These 18 T cell receptor beta chains share one sample of origin, sequenced in a study of graft-versus-host responses after intestinal transplantation (dated by TCRdb to 2020 to 2023). For these receptors, no antigen is known. In light of the paper, this sample's time point label describes: cells obtained before transplantation from donor or recipient. To prepare the library, the immunoSEQ multiplex PCR assay was applied. TCRdb took over this immuneACCESS table, retaining in-frame rearrangements with V and J assigned. Such tables are incomplete; in checked studies, under half of the missing clones stem from an unresolved V gene, and the remainder is unexplained. Across this sample there are 85,000 to 130,000 clones, with about 90% seen only once. Together, the top ten hold over 0.7% of the sample. Specimen: unstimulated CD4+ T cells sorted from spleen or lymph node cells, collected before intestinal transplant. The receptors were sampled from a human donor who received an intestinal transplant.

The chain carries TRBV2 and TRBJ1-1, with a possible D match to TRBD1 (6 bases). This CDR3 is 15 amino acids long. CDR1 and CDR2 (germline): SNHLY, FYNNEI. Trimming shortened V by 1 base and J by 1 base, and 10 bases separated the two germline ends. CDR3 in amino acids: CASSEVGQSNTEAFF. Written as DNA, the CDR3 is TGTGCCAGCAGTGAAGTAGGACAGTCGAACACTGAAGCTTTCTTT.

Details on this clone: Other DNA sequences from this sample encode an identical CDR3 as well. The chain recombines TRBV2 with TRBJ2-5; a possible D gene is TRBD1 (5 bases). Per germline, CDR1 SNHLY and CDR2 FYNNEI. The ends were cut back, 1 base at V and 5 bases at J, with 5 bases in the middle. The CDR3 covers 12 residues. CDR3 nucleotide sequence: TGTGCCAGCAGTGAAGGGGGCGAGACCCAGTACTTC. Amino acid sequence: CASSEGGETQYF.

CDR3 protein: CASSESGRSTEAFF. The CDR3 DNA reads as TGTGCCAGCAGTGAATCAGGTCGTAGCACTGAAGCTTTCTTT. This chain links TRBV25-1 with TRBJ1-1; D is undetermined. The ends were cut back, 1 base at V and 4 bases at J, with 10 bases in the middle. CDR1 MGHDK and CDR2 SYGVNS come from the germline V gene. The CDR3 runs to 14 residues.

This chain links TRBV5-1 with TRBJ1-3; 7 bases agree with TRBD1. Germline CDR1 SGHRS, CDR2 YFSETQ. The J segment lost 0 bases and the V segment lost 0 bases, leaving 3 bases of the junction unmatched. This CDR3 region has 16 residues. The DNA for the CDR3 is TGCGCCAGCAGCTTGGAGGGACAGAGCTCTGGAAACACCATATATTTT. Translated: CASSLEGQSSGNTIYF.

The chain links TRBV7-9 to TRBJ2-2; D unclear. Germline CDR1 is SEHNR and CDR2 is FQNEAQ (reference sequence). This CDR3 spans 12 amino acids. V shed 2 bases and J shed 6 bases, with 4 bases lying between them. The CDR3: CASSLLAGELFF. The CDR3 nucleotides read TGTGCCAGCAGCTTATTGGCCGGGGAGCTGTTTTTT.

The V call is TRBV5-4, the J call TRBJ1-5, with D tentatively TRBD1 (6 bases). V shed 2 bases and J shed 0 bases, with 9 bases lying between them. Per the germline V gene, CDR1 is SGHNT and CDR2 is YYREEE (reference sequence). The CDR3 has 15 amino acids. CDR3 region: CASSLQGYSNQPQHF. CDR3 coding DNA: TGTGCCAGCAGCTTACAGGGATATAGCAATCAGCCCCAGCATTTT.

The rearrangement links TRBV25-1 to TRBJ2-7, with 10 positions matching TRBD1. The germline V gene has CDR1 MGHDK and CDR2 SYGVNS. There are 15 residues in the CDR3. Unmatched junction bases numbered 7, after V lost 3 bases and J lost 5 bases. CDR3 DNA: TGTGCCAGCAGTGATCGGACAGGGGGGAACCACGAGCAGTACTTC. This codes for CASSDRTGGNHEQYF.

J is TRBJ1-2 and V is TRBV6-5; D uncertain. Germline CDR1 reads MNHEY; CDR2 reads SVGAGI. With 6 bases removed from V and 5 bases from J, the gap between germline ends came to 16 bases. This CDR3 comprises 14 residues. DNA for the CDR3: TGTGCCAGCAGCCCCGAATTCGCCCTATATGGCTACACCTTC. It is translated as CASSPEFALYGYTF.

The rearrangement uses TRBV2 and TRBJ1-1, with 7 bases identical to TRBD1. This CDR3 region has 14 residues. The trim removed 6 bases at V and 3 bases at J, leaving 7 bases unmatched. The germline CDR1 and CDR2 sequences are SNHLY and FYNNEI. The CDR3 region has the DNA TGTGCCAGCAGCTACAGGGGAGAAGACACTGAAGCTTTCTTT. As protein: CASSYRGEDTEAFF.

V gene TRBV6-4 combines with J gene TRBJ2-1, with D unclear. Trimming shortened V by 0 bases and J by 2 bases, and 8 bases separated the two germline ends. CDR3 size: 15 residues. Looked up from germline, CDR1 is MRHNA and CDR2 is SNTAGT. The CDR3 DNA sequence: TGTGCCAGCAGTGACTCTGAGGCCCCCTACAATGAGCAGTTCTTC. This gives the protein CASSDSEAPYNEQFF.

In its sample, this clone was seen once. The gene calls are TRBV2 and TRBJ2-5; D unclear. Trimming pared 8 bases from V and 2 bases from J, leaving 9 bases between. Germline CDR1 reads SNHLY; CDR2 reads FYNNEI. This CDR3 region has 12 residues. The CDR3 reads CASVGAQETQYF. The CDR3 DNA reads as TGTGCCAGCGTAGGTGCTCAAGAGACCCAGTACTTC.

This chain uses TRBV29-1 with TRBJ2-7, with TRBD2 matching over 11 bases. Losses at the gene ends were 4 bases for V and 0 bases for J; bases not matched to a gene: 8. CDR1 SQVTM and CDR2 ANQGSEA come from the germline V gene. There are 16 residues in the CDR3. The DNA of the CDR3 is TGCAGCGTTGGGGTGGTAGCGGGAGGGCCCTCCTACGAGCAGTACTTC. Translation gives CSVGVVAGGPSYEQYF.

The chain uses TRBV6-1 and TRBJ1-5; unclear D gene. The germline V gene encodes CDR1 MNHNS and CDR2 SASEGT. Trimming removed 1 base at V and 7 bases at J, with 11 bases between. The CDR3 consists of 14 residues. The CDR3 nucleotides are TGTGCCAGCAGTGAAGATGGGGTTATCCAGCCCCAGCATTTT. This translates into CASSEDGVIQPQHF.

This CDR3 reads CASSYRTYGETQYF. The CDR3 region has the DNA TGTGCCAGCAGTTACCGGACATACGGGGAGACCCAGTACTTC. The rearrangement uses TRBV6-5 and TRBJ2-5; D is perhaps TRBD1 (5 bases). V was shortened by 2 bases and J by 5 bases, with 12 bases between the two germline ends. There are 14 residues in the CDR3. The V gene's germline CDR1 is MNHEY and CDR2 SVGAGI.

The chain recombines TRBV5-1 with TRBJ1-4; D is possibly TRBD1 (6 bases). CDR3 size: 14 residues. Germline V gene data show CDR1 as SGHRS and CDR2 as YFSETQ. V was trimmed by 4 bases and J by 3 bases, leaving 10 bases between them. CDR3 residues: CASSMTGANEKLFF. The CDR3 region has the DNA TGCGCCAGCAGCATGACAGGAGCTAATGAAAAACTGTTTTTT.

The genes are TRBV2 and TRBJ1-2; TRBD1 agrees at 10 bases. The CDR3 totals 15 residues. The trim removed 3 bases at V and 8 bases at J, leaving 9 bases unmatched. The V gene's germline CDR1 is SNHLY and CDR2 FYNNEI. CDR3 in DNA: TGTGCCAGCAGTGAGGGGGGACAGGGGATTGACGGCTACACCTTC. It specifies CASSEGGQGIDGYTF.

The genes are TRBV15 and TRBJ1-6; perhaps TRBD1 as D (6 bases). Germline V gives CDR1 LNHNV, CDR2 YYDKDF (reference sequence). CDR3 length: 15 amino acids. Trimming took off 6 bases at V and 10 bases at J, with 19 bases between the two ends. The CDR3 sequence is CATSQNTGSRSPLHF. CDR3 sequence (DNA): TGTGCCACCAGTCAGAACACAGGGAGTAGATCACCCCTCCACTTT.

In its sample, this clone was seen a few times. The rearrangement joins TRBV2 to TRBJ2-5; 8 positions agree with TRBD2. The V and J ends lost 8 bases and 5 bases, in that order; junction bases with no gene match: 13. The CDR3 is made up of 15 amino acids. Germline CDR1 reads SNHLY; CDR2 reads FYNNEI. In nucleotides, the CDR3 is TGTGCCAGCGCCGGTACTAGCGGCGTCGGTGAGACCCAGTACTTC. Protein: CASAGTSGVGETQYF.